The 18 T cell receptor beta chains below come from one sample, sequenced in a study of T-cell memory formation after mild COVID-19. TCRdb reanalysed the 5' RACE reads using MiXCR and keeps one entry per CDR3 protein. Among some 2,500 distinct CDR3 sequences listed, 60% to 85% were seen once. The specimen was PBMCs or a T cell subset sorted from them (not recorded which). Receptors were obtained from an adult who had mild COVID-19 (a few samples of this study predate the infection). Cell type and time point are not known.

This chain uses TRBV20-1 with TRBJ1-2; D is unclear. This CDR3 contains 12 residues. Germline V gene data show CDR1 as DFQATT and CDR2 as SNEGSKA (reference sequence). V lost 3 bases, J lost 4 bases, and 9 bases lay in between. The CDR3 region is CSASASSYGYTF. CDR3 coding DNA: TGCAGTGCTAGCGCCAGCAGCTATGGCTACACCTTC.

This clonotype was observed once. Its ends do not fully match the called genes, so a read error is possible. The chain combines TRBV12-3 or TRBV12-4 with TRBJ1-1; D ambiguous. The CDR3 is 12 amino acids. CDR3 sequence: CASSFLKTEAFF. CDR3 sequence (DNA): TGTGCCAGCAGTTTTCTGAAAACTGAAGCTTTCTTT.

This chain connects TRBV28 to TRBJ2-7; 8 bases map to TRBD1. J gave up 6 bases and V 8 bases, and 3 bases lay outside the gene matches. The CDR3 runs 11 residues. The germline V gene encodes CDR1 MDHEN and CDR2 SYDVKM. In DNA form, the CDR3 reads TGTGCCAGCTCGGGACAGGCCGAGCAGTACGTC. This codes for CASSGQAEQYV.

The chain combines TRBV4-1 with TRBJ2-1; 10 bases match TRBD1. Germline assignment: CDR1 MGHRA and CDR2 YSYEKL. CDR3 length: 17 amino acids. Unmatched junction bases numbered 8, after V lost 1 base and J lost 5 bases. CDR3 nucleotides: TGCGCCAGCAGCCAAGGGTTCCGGGACAGGGGTCACAATGAGCAGTTCTTC. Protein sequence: CASSQGFRDRGHNEQFF.

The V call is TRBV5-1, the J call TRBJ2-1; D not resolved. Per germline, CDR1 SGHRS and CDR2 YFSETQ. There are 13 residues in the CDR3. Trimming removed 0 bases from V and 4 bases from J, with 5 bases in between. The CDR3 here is CASSLDGYNEQFF. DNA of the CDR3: TGCGCCAGCAGCTTGGACGGTTACAATGAGCAGTTCTTC.

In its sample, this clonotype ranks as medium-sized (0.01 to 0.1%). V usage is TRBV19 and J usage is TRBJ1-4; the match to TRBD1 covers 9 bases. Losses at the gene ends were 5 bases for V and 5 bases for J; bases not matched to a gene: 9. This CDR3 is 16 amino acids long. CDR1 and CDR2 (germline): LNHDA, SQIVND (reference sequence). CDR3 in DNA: TGTGCCAGTAGTCCCACAGGGGGCGCTTCAAATGAAAAACTGTTTTTT. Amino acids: CASSPTGGASNEKLFF.

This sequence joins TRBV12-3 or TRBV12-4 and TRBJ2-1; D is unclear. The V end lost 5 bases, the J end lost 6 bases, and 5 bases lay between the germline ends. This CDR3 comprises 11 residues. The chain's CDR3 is CASSVINEQFF. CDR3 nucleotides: TGTGCCAGCAGTGTTATCAATGAGCAGTTCTTC.

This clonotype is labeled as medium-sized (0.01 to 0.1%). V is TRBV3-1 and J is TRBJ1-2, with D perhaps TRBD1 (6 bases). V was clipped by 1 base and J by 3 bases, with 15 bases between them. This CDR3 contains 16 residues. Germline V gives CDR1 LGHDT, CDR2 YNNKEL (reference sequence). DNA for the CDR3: TGTGCCAGCAGCCAAGGGACAGTTTCCTTTTACTATGGCTACACCTTC. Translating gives CASSQGTVSFYYGYTF.

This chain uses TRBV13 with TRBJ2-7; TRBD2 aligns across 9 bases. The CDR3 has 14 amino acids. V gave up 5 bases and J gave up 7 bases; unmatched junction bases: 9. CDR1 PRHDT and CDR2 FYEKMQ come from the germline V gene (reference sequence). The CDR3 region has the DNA TGTGCCAGCAGCGTTAGCGGGAGCGCGGGTGAGCAGTACTTC. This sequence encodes CASSVSGSAGEQYF.

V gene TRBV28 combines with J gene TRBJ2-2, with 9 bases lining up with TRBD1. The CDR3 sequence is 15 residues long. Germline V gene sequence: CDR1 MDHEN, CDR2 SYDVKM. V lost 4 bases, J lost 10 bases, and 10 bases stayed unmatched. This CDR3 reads CASSSPGQGLMELFF. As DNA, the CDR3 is TGTGCCAGCAGTTCCCCGGGACAGGGTTTAATGGAGCTGTTTTTT. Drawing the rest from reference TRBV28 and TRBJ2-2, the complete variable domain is DVKVTQSSRYLVKRTGEKVFLECVQDMDHENMFWYRQDPGLGLRLIYFSYDVKMKEKGDIPEGYSVSREKKERFSLILESASTNQTSMYLCASSSPGQGLMELFFGEGSRLTVL.

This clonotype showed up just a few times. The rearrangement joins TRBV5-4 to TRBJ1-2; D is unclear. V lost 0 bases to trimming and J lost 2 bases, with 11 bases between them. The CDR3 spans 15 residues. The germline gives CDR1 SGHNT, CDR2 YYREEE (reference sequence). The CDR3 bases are TGTGCCAGCAGCTTGGAGAAGGGAGTCAACTATGGCTACACCTTC. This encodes CASSLEKGVNYGYTF.

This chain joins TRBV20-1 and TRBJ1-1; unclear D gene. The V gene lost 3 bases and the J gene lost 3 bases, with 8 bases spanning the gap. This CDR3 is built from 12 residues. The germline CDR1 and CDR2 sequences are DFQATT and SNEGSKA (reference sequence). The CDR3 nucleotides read TGCAGTGCTAGGGTTCGCGACACTGAAGCTTTCTTT. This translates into CSARVRDTEAFF.

CDR3 DNA: TGTGCCAGCAGTTTTAAAGGGAACACTGAAGCTTTCTTT. Translation: CASSFKGNTEAFF. The chain uses TRBV12-3 or TRBV12-4 and TRBJ1-1, with D uncertain. CDR3 length equals 13 residues. Trimming took 3 bases from V and 1 from J, leaving 6 bases between them.

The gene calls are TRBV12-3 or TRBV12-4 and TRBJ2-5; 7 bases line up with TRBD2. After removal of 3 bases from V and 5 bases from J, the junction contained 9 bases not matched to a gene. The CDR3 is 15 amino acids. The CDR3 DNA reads TGTGCCAGCAGTTTTTATTTTGGGGAGGGGGAGACCCAGTACTTC. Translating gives CASSFYFGEGETQYF.

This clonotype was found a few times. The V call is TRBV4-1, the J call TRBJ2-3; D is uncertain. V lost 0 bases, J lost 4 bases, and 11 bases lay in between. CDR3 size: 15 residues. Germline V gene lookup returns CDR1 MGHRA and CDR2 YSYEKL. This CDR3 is CASSQESYPPDTQYF. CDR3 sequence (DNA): TGCGCCAGCAGCCAAGAGTCCTATCCCCCAGATACGCAGTATTTT.

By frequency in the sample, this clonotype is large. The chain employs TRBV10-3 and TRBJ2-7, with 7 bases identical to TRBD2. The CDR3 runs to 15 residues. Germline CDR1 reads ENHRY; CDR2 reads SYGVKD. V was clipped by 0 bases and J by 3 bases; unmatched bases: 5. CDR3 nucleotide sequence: TGTGCCATCAGTGAGTCGTTTCCGGGGGGCTACGAGCAGTACTTC. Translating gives CAISESFPGGYEQYF.

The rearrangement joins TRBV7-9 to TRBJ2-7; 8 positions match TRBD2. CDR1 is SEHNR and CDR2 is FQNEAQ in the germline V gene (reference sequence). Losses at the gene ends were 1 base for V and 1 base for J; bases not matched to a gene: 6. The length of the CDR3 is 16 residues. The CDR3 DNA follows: TGTGCCAGCAGCTTAGTTTCTAGCGGGCCGTCCTACGAGCAGTACTTC. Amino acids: CASSLVSSGPSYEQYF.

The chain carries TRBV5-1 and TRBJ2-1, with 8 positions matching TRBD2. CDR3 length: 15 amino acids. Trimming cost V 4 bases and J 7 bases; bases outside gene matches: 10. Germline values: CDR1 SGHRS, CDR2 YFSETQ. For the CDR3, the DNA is TGCGCCAGCAGCCCTGAGGGGACTAGTCCAAATGAGCAGTTCTTC. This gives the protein CASSPEGTSPNEQFF.